The T cell receptor (beta chain) under discussion was sequenced for a study of blood T cell repertoires in COVID-19. On the study more broadly: The United States, Italy and Spain were the sources of the acute and convalescent COVID-19 samples. T cells, B-cell-depleted T cells, or PBMCs supplied cDNA or gDNA.

This CDR3 region has 13 residues. Per the germline V gene, CDR1 is MGHRA and CDR2 is YSYEKL. J gave up 2 bases and V 5 bases, and 0 bases lay outside the gene matches. Per the original data handling: Counts of nucleated cells, estimated from reference gene primer amplification, were obtained. Using immunoSEQ multiplex PCR, the repertoire was profiled, and TCRdb retains in-frame clones only, with some absent. Clonal size and the V and J genes are those of that table, whereas D and trimming came from the DNA. The sample gives some 80,000 clones, 75% to 90% of which show up once; 2.5% to 3% is in the top ten.

The receptor was isolated from a human donor in a cohort sampled during active COVID-19. The material sequenced was peripheral blood. V and J are TRBV4-1 and TRBJ2-7; 10 bases match TRBD1. The CDR3 reads CASSGTGAYEQYF. CDR3 nucleotide sequence: TGCGCCAGCAGCGGGACAGGGGCCTACGAGCAGTACTTC.